This section outlines one T cell receptor beta chain sequence together with its context. The method was immunoSEQ multiplex PCR; TCRdb's version includes in-frame clones alone and lacks a portion of them. This table holds approximately 190,000 clones. The V end was cut by 0 bases, the J end by 7 bases, with 18 bases between. This CDR3 spans 16 amino acids. From germline, CDR1 is MNHNY and CDR2 SVGAGI (reference sequence). This sample was taken from a study of control samples from healthy donors and cancer patients. The receptor was isolated from a woman between 25 and 40 years old in good health. The chain joins TRBV6-6 to TRBJ1-2; no clear D. Material for sequencing was blood. CDR3 sequence: CASSYSRTGEPFGYTF. The CDR3, as DNA: TGTGCCAGCAGTTACTCCCGGACGGGAGAACCTTTTGGCTACACCTTC.